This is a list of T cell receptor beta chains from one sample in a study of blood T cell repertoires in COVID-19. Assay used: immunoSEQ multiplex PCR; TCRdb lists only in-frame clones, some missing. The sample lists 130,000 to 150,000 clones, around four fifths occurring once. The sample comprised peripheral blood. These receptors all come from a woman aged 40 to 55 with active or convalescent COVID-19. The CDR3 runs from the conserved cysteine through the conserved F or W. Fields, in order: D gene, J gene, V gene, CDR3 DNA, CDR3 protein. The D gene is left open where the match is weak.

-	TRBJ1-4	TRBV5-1	TGCGCCAGCAGGGGGGGACCTTCAACTAATGAAAAACTGTTTTTT	CASRGGPSTNEKLFF
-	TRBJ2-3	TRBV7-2	TGTGCCAGCAGCTTCCGAATGGCGGGGAGTAGCACAGATACGCAGTATTTT	CASSFRMAGSSTDTQYF
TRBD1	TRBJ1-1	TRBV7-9	TGTGCCAGCAGCTCCAAGACAGGGATGAACACTGAAGCTTTCTTT	CASSSKTGMNTEAFF
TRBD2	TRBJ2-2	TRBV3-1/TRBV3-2	TGTGCCAGCAGCCAAGCCAATGGACTAGCGGGCCCCGGGGAGCTGTTTTTT	CASSQANGLAGPGELFF
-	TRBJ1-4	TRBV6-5	TGTGCCAGCAGTTCCTGGGGGGGCGAAAAACTGTTTTTT	CASSSWGGEKLFF
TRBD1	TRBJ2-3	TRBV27	TGTGCCAGCAGTTTTTCCCCAGACAGGGTCACAGATACGCAGTATTTT	CASSFSPDRVTDTQYF
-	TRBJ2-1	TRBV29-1	TGCAGCGGCGGGCTGAACAATGAGCAGTTCTTC	CSGGLNNEQFF
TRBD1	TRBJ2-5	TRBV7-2	TGTGCCAGCAGCTCACGGACAGGGGCGATCGAAGAGACCCAGTACTTC	CASSSRTGAIEETQYF
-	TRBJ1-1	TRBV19	TGTGCCAGTAGTATAGATCGGGGAGGTGGGGCGAGGTGGACTGAAGCTTTCTTT	CASSIDRGGGARWTEAFF
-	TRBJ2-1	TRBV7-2	TGTGCCAGCAGCCTAAGGGGGACCGAGCAGTTCTTC	CASSLRGTEQFF
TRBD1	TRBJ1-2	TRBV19	TGTGCCAGTAGTATACCCAGGGGGCACTATGGCTACACCTTC	CASSIPRGHYGYTF
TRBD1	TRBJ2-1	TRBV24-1	TGTGCCACCAGTGACCCCGGGACAGGGAGCTACAATGAGCAGTTCTTC	CATSDPGTGSYNEQFF
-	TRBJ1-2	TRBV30	TGTGCCTGGAGCCCGGTCCTAGACCTCTATGGCTACACCTTC	CAWSPVLDLYGYTF
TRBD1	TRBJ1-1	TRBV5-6	TGTGCCAGCAGCCTAGAGGGACAGGGGGCGTACACTGAAGCTTTCTTT	CASSLEGQGAYTEAFF
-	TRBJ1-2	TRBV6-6	TGTGCCAGCAGTTACCTACAGATCTATGGCTACACCTTC	CASSYLQIYGYTF
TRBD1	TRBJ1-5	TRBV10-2	TGCGCCAGCAGTGATATGGCCAGGGGGTTGGGACAGCCCCAGCATTTT	CASSDMARGLGQPQHF
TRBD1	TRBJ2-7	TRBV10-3	TGTGCCATCAGTGGGGGACAGATCTACGAGCAGTACTTC	CAISGGQIYEQYF
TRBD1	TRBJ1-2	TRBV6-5	TGTGCCAGCAGTCTGGGGACAGGGTCCAAGGTGGGCTACACCTTC	CASSLGTGSKVGYTF
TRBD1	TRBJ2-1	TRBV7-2	TGTGCCAGCAGCTGGTACCAGGGGGACCCCTACAATGAGCAGTTCTTC	CASSWYQGDPYNEQFF
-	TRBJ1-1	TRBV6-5	TGTGCCAGCAGTTACCGCCGAGGACAAGGGGCTGAAGCTTTCTTT	CASSYRRGQGAEAFF